Below, 3 T cell receptor beta chains from the same sample are listed, as sequenced in a study of T cell responses to AZD1222 COVID-19 vaccine. The assay was immunoSEQ multiplex PCR, and TCRdb's table has in-frame clones only and misses some. This table has fewer than 150,000 clones, 92% appearing once. Sequenced here: peripheral blood, sampled on day 0 of AZD1222 vaccination. The receptors here all came from an adult in good health.

The rearrangement uses TRBV2 and TRBJ1-2; D call uncertain. The germline gives CDR1 SNHLY, CDR2 FYNNEI. The germline V and J ends were trimmed by 1 base and 2 bases, with 8 bases remaining between them. There are 14 residues in the CDR3. The chain's CDR3 is CASSEESKNYGYTF. In nucleotides, the CDR3 is TGTGCCAGCAGTGAAGAATCGAAAAACTATGGCTACACCTTC.

The chain carries TRBV21-1 and TRBJ2-7; TRBD1 is the table's D call, not checked against the DNA. TRBV21-1 is reported as a pseudogene. The CDR3 totals 16 residues. DNA for the CDR3: TGTGCCAGCAGCAAAGCCCCCAGTCCCGACTCCTACGAGCAGTACTTC. Amino acids: CASSKAPSPDSYEQYF.

This chain uses TRBV15 with TRBJ2-7; TRBD2 is a possible D gene (6 bases). This CDR3 is 16 amino acids long. CDR1 is LNHNV and CDR2 is YYDKDF in the germline V gene (reference sequence). The V end was cut by 3 bases, the J end by 1 base, with 16 bases between. Here the CDR3 reads CATSSAWGVRSYEQYF. CDR3 nucleotides: TGTGCCACCAGCAGCGCCTGGGGGGTGCGGTCCTACGAGCAGTACTTC. The full variable domain, with the rest looked up from reference TRBV15 and TRBJ2-7, is DAMVIQNPRYQVTQFGKPVTLSCSQTLNHNVMYWYQQKSSQAPKLLFHYYDKDFNNEADTPDNFQSRRPNTSFCFLDIRSPGLGDTAMYLCATSSAWGVRSYEQYFGPGTRLTVT.